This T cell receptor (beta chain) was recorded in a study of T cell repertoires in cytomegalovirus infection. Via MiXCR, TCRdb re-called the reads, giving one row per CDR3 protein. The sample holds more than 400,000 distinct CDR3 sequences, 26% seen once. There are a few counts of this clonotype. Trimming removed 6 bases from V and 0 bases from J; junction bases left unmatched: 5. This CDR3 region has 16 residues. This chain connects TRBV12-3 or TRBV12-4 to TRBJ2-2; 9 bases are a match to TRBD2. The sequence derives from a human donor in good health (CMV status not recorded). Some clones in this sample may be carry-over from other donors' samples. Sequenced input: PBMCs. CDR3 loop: CASRGVAGANTGELFF. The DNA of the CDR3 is TGTGCCAGCAGGGGAGTAGCGGGGGCGAACACCGGGGAGCTGTTTTTT.